These T cell receptor beta chains were read from a single sample in a study of T cells after yellow fever vaccination. From the 5' RACE reads, TCRdb called clonotypes with MiXCR, one entry per CDR3 protein. The sample consists of 500,000 to 650,000 distinct CDR3 sequences, roughly an eighth of them appearing once. Sequencing was performed on PBMCs, taken on the day of the yellow fever booster vaccination. The source is a man aged 25 to 40 who received the YFV17D yellow fever vaccine. Each CDR3 is given with its conserved first and last residue. The D gene is left open where the match is weak. Size values are once, few and many counts, or a class for expanded clones, and some rows have none.

d_call	clone_size	v_call	j_call	cdr3_nt	cdr3_aa
NA	few	TRBV10-3	TRBJ2-3	TGTGCCACCCGACTGGGTATAAGGGTTAGAAACGCAGATACGCAGTATTTT	CATRLGIRVRNADTQYF
NA	NA	TRBV10-3	TRBJ1-6	TGTGCCATCAGTGGCCGCCAGGGGCCTGCGGGGTCACCCCTCCACTTT	CAISGRQGPAGSPLHF
NA	NA	TRBV29-1	TRBJ2-5	TGCAGCGTTGAAGGGCCATCTCGCTGGGCAGAGACCCAGTACTTC	CSVEGPSRWAETQYF
TRBD2	few	TRBV10-3	TRBJ2-1	TGTGCCATCAGTGGGACTAGCGATTATGAGCAGTTCTTC	CAISGTSDYEQFF
TRBD2	NA	TRBV4-3	TRBJ2-1	TGCGCCAGCAGCCAAGAGGGACTAGCGGGTTACTACAATGAGCAGTTCTTC	CASSQEGLAGYYNEQFF
NA	NA	TRBV7-9	TRBJ2-7	TGTGCCAGCAGCTTATTACCTGGGCACGGTGAAGGCTACGAGCAGTACTTC	CASSLLPGHGEGYEQYF
NA	few	TRBV20-1	TRBJ1-2	TGCAGTGCGAGTGGGAGTTATGGCTACACCTTC	CSASGSYGYTF
NA	NA	TRBV12-3/TRBV12-4	TRBJ1-1	TGTGCCAGGACAGAGGGGATTTTGGTCACTGAAGCTTTCTTT	CARTEGILVTEAFF
TRBD2	many	TRBV5-1	TRBJ2-3	TGCGCCAGCAGCCGACGGGGGGGGAGCACAGATACGCAGTATTTT	CASSRRGGSTDTQYF
NA	few	TRBV12-3/TRBV12-4	TRBJ1-1	TGTGCCAGCAGTTTAGTGGCGGGGCCCAGCGCTGAAGCTTTCTTT	CASSLVAGPSAEAFF
NA	NA	TRBV5-1	TRBJ2-2	TGCGCCAGCCGAACACCCTCGCATGACACCGGGGAGCTGTTTTTT	CASRTPSHDTGELFF
NA	NA	TRBV25-1	TRBJ2-7	TGTGCCAGCAGTGAAGGGAACGAGCAGTACTTC	CASSEGNEQYF
NA	NA	TRBV11-2	TRBJ2-7	TGTGCCAGCAGCGCGAGCTCGGGGGCATACGAGCAGTACTTC	CASSASSGAYEQYF
NA	few	TRBV24-1	TRBJ2-5	TGTGCCACCAGTGATTATCGACCGTCGCAGGTGGGAGAGACCCAGTACTTC	CATSDYRPSQVGETQYF
NA	many	TRBV7-8	TRBJ2-4	TGTGCCAGCAGCTCCCGGGGGCTAGCCAAAAACATTCAGTACTTC	CASSSRGLAKNIQYF
NA	NA	TRBV5-5	TRBJ1-2	TGTGCCAGCATCACCTTGGGTCCGAGGGGCGCGGTATACTATGGCTACACCTTC	CASITLGPRGAVYYGYTF
NA	NA	TRBV20-1	TRBJ2-7	TGCAGTGCTCCTATTCCGGGGGACAGTACCTACGAGCAGTACTTC	CSAPIPGDSTYEQYF
NA	few	TRBV27	TRBJ2-4	TGTGCCAGCAGGCCTTACACGCAAGCCAAAAACATTCAGTACTTC	CASRPYTQAKNIQYF
NA	NA	TRBV4-3	TRBJ2-7	TGCGCCAGCAGCCCCTATTACACCGCGAGGAGCTACGAGCAGTACTTC	CASSPYYTARSYEQYF
TRBD2	NA	TRBV6-2/TRBV6-3	TRBJ2-3	TGTGCCAGCAGTTTCAGGACTAGCGGGAGGAGCACAGATACGCAGTATTTT	CASSFRTSGRSTDTQYF
NA	NA	TRBV5-1	TRBJ1-4	TGCGCCAGCATGGGGGATGAAAAACTGTTTTTT	CASMGDEKLFF
TRBD1	NA	TRBV6-5	TRBJ1-1	TGTGCCAGCAGTTATGACCTGACAGGGAAAAGTGAAGCTTTCTTT	CASSYDLTGKSEAFF
NA	NA	TRBV7-2	TRBJ2-5	TGTGCCAGCAGCTTAGGGCTAGCCTTAGCCAAAGAGACCCAGTACTTC	CASSLGLALAKETQYF
NA	NA	TRBV27	TRBJ2-2	TGTGCCAGTCGGGACACCTATCATGAAAACACCGGGGAGCTGTTTTTT	CASRDTYHENTGELFF
NA	NA	TRBV15	TRBJ1-2	TGTGCCACCAGCAGAGATAACTATGGCTACACCTTC	CATSRDNYGYTF
TRBD1	NA	TRBV18	TRBJ2-7	TGTGCCAGCTCAAACAGGGGCACTCTACGAGAGCAGTACTTC	CASSNRGTLREQYF
TRBD2	NA	TRBV7-9	TRBJ2-1	TGTGCCAGCAGCGCCCCCGGGACTAGCGGGAGGAATGAGCAGTTCTTC	CASSAPGTSGRNEQFF
NA	few	TRBV29-1	TRBJ2-2	TGCAGCGGGGCCGGCACCGGGGAGCTGTTTTTT	CSGAGTGELFF
NA	few	TRBV5-1	TRBJ2-5	TGCGCCAGCAGCTTGGAATCGAGCGTAGAGACCCAGTACTTC	CASSLESSVETQYF
NA	few	TRBV7-9	TRBJ1-4	TGTGCCAGCCATGACAGTAGTCGGGAAAAACTGTTTTTT	CASHDSSREKLFF
TRBD2	NA	TRBV6-1	TRBJ2-5	TGTGTCAGCAGCCGATCCGGGACTAGCGGGATCGGTCCCCAGTACTTC	CVSSRSGTSGIGPQYF
NA	NA	TRBV28	TRBJ2-7	TGTGCCAGCTCCCTGCGAGGGTATACCTACGAGCAGTACTTC	CASSLRGYTYEQYF
TRBD2	NA	TRBV29-1	TRBJ2-1	TGCGGCGGGGGGACTAGCTTCTTTGAGCAGTTCTTC	CGGGTSFFEQFF
NA	NA	TRBV7-8	TRBJ1-6	TGTGCCAGCAGCTTAGTGTCGGCCGATAATTCACCCCTCCACTTT	CASSLVSADNSPLHF
TRBD1	NA	TRBV20-1	TRBJ2-5	TGCAGTGCTAGGGACAGGGGGAGGGAGACCCAGTACTTC	CSARDRGRETQYF
NA	few	TRBV19	TRBJ1-1	TGTGCCAGTAGTATAGCTGGGGCCTCGAACACTGAAGCTTTCTTT	CASSIAGASNTEAFF
NA	NA	TRBV7-2	TRBJ2-1	TGTGCCAGCAGCTTAGTGGGAAAGAGCCGGCATGAGCAGTTCTTC	CASSLVGKSRHEQFF
NA	few	TRBV7-2	TRBJ1-6	TGTGCCAGCAGCTTAAACGCGGGGACGGATTCACCCCTCCACTTT	CASSLNAGTDSPLHF
TRBD2	NA	TRBV5-4	TRBJ2-1	TGTGCCAGCAGCTTGGGCTCTAGCGGGAACGCCTACAATGAGCAGTTCTTC	CASSLGSSGNAYNEQFF
NA	NA	TRBV20-1	TRBJ2-7	TGCAGTGCTAGAGGCGTCAACTCCTACGAGCAGTACTTC	CSARGVNSYEQYF
TRBD1	NA	TRBV28	TRBJ2-7	TGTGCCAGCAGAAACAGGGGCCAGGACTACGAGCAGTACTTC	CASRNRGQDYEQYF
NA	few	TRBV7-2	TRBJ2-2	TGTGCCAGCAGCTTAATACGTGCCGGGGAGCTGTTTTTT	CASSLIRAGELFF
NA	many	TRBV4-3	TRBJ2-2	TGCGCCAGCAGCCAAGGGAACACCGGGGAGCTGTTTTTT	CASSQGNTGELFF
TRBD1	many	TRBV12-3/TRBV12-4	TRBJ2-3	TGTGCCAGCAGTCCCACAGGGGATCGCACAGATACGCAGTATTTT	CASSPTGDRTDTQYF